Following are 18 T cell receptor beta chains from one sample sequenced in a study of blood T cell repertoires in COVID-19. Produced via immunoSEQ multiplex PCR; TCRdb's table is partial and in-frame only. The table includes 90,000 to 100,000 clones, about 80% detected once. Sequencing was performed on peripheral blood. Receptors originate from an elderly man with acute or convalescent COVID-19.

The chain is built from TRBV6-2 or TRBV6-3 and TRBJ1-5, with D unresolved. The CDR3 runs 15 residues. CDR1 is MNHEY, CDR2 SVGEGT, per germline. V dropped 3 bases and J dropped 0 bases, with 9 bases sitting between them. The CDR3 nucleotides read TGTGCCAGCAGTTATTTACAGATTAGCAATCAGCCCCAGCATTTT. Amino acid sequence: CASSYLQISNQPQHF.

The chain's CDR3 is CASSQYRGQESSSYNSPLHF. The CDR3 DNA reads as TGCGCCAGCAGCCAGTACAGGGGCCAAGAATCGAGCTCCTATAATTCACCCCTCCACTTT. V gene TRBV4-3 combines with J gene TRBJ1-6; TRBD1 agrees at 7 bases. The V gene end was trimmed by 3 bases and the J gene end by 0 bases; junction bases not matched to a gene: 14. This CDR3 contains 20 residues. The germline CDR1 and CDR2 sequences are LGHNA and YSLEER.

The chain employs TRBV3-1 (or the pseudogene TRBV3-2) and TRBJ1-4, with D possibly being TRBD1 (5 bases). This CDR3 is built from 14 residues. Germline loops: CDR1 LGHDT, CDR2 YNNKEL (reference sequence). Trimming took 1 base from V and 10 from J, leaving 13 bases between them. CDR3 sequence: CASSQGGERGKLFF. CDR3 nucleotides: TGTGCCAGCAGCCAAGGGGGGGAAAGGGGAAAACTGTTTTTT.

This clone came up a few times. CDR3 in amino acids: CASYPPGGTGELFF. The DNA for the CDR3 is TGCGCCAGCTACCCACCGGGAGGCACCGGGGAGCTGTTTTTT. The chain employs TRBV5-1 and TRBJ2-2; TRBD2 agrees at 7 bases. The CDR3 consists of 14 residues. J lost 4 bases, V lost 7 bases, and 7 bases had no gene match. Looked up from germline, CDR1 is SGHRS and CDR2 is YFSETQ.

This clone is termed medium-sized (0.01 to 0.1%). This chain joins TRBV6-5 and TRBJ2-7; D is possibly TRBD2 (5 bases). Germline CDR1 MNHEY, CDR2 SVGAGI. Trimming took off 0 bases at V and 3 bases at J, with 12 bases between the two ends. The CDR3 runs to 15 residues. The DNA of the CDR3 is TGTGCCAGCAGTTACTCTCCGGGGTTGGGCTACGAGCAGTACTTC. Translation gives CASSYSPGLGYEQYF.

CDR3 protein: CASSFLSGGTGDTQYF. For the CDR3, the DNA is TGTGCCAGCAGCTTTCTTAGCGGGGGGACCGGGGATACGCAGTATTTT. This chain connects TRBV7-2 to TRBJ2-3; 10 bases fit TRBD2. The germline V gene has CDR1 SGHTA and CDR2 FQGNSA. The CDR3 length is 16 residues. V lost 3 bases, J lost 6 bases, and 9 bases stayed unmatched.

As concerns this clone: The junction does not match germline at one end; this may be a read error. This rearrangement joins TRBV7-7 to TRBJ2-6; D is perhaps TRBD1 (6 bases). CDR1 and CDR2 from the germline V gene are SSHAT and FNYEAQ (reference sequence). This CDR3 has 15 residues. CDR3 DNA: TGTGCTAGCAGCTCGGGACAACCTGGGGCCAACGTCCTGACTTTC. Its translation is CASSSGQPGANVLTF. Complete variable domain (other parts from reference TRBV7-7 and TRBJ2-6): GAGVSQSPRYKVTKRGQDVTLRCDPISSHATLYWYQQALGQGPEFLTYFNYEAQPDKSGLPSDRFSAERPEGSISTLTIQRTEQRDSAMYRCASSSGQPGANVLTFGAGSRLTVL.

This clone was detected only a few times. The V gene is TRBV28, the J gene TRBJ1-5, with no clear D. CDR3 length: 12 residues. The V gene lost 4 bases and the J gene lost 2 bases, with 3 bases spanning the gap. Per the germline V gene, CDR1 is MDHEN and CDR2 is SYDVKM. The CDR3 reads CASSSGNQPQHF. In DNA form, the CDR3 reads TGTGCCAGCAGTTCCGGCAATCAGCCCCAGCATTTT.

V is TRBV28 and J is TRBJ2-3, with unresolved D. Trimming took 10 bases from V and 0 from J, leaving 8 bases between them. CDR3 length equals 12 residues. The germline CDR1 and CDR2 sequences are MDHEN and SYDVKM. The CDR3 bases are TGTGCCACCGGAGACAGCACAGATACGCAGTATTTT. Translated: CATGDSTDTQYF.

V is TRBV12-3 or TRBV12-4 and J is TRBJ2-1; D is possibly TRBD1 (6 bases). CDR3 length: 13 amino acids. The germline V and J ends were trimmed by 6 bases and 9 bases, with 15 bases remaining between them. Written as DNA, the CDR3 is TGTGCCAGCAGCTCCTTCGGGACACTTGAGCAGTTCTTC. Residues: CASSSFGTLEQFF.

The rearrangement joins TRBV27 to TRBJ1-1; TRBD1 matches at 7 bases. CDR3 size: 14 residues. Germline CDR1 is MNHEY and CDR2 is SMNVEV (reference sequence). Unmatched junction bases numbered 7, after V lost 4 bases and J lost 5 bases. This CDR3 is CASSSRTGDTEAFF. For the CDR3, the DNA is TGTGCCAGCAGTTCACGAACAGGGGATACTGAAGCTTTCTTT.

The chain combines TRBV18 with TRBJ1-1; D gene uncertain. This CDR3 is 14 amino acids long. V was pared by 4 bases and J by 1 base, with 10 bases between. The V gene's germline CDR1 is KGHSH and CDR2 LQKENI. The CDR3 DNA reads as TGTGCCAGCTCACTCGGGTTGGGGAACACTGAAGCTTTCTTT. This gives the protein CASSLGLGNTEAFF.

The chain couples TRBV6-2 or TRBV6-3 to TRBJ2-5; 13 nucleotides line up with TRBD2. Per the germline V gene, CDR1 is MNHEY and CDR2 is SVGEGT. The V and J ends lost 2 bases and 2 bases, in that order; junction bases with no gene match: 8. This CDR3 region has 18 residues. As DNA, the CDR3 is TGTGCCAGCAGTTACGGCTTACTAGCGGGAGGGCCGCAAGAGACCCAGTACTTC. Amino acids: CASSYGLLAGGPQETQYF.

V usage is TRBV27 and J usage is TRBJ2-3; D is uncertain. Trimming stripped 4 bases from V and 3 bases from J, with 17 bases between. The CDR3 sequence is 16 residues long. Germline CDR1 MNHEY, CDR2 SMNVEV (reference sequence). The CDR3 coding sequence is TGTGCCAGCAGTTCCTACTCGACCCGGAGAACAGATACGCAGTATTTT. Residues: CASSSYSTRRTDTQYF.

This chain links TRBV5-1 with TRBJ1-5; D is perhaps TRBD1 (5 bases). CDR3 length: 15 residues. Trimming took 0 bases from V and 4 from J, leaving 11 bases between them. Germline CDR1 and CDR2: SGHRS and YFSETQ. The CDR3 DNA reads TGCGCCAGCAGCTTGGATGCAGGGTTAAATCAGCCCCAGCATTTT. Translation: CASSLDAGLNQPQHF.

As DNA, the CDR3 is TGTGCCAGCAGCCCCGGGACTAACACCGGGGAGCTGTTTTTT. This sequence encodes CASSPGTNTGELFF. The J gene is TRBJ2-2, the V gene TRBV6-4, with TRBD2 as a possible D gene (6 bases). Germline lookup yields CDR1 MRHNA and CDR2 SNTAGT. With 6 bases removed from V and 2 bases from J, the gap between germline ends came to 10 bases. The CDR3 totals 14 residues.

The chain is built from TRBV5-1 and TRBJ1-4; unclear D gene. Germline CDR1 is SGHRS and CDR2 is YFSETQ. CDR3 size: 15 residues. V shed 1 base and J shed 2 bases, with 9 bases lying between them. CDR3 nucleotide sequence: TGCGCCAGCAGCTTGTCGGGATCCACTAATGAAAAACTGTTTTTT. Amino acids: CASSLSGSTNEKLFF.

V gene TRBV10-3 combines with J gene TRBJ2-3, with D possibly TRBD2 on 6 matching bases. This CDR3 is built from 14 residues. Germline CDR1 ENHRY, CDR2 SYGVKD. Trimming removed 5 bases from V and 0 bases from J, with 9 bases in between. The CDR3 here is CAISSGTSTDTQYF. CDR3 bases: TGTGCCATCAGTTCCGGGACTAGCACAGATACGCAGTATTTT.